The rows below give T cell receptor beta chains drawn from one sample of a study of T cell responses to AZD1222 COVID-19 vaccine. This table comes from immunoSEQ multiplex PCR, and its TCRdb copy is limited to in-frame clones, with some not included. Of about 100,000 clones detected, roughly 84% appear once; the ten largest clones hold 16%. The sequences come from peripheral blood, collected on day 0 of AZD1222 vaccination. These receptors all come from an adult in good health. The CDR3 runs from the conserved cysteine through the conserved F or W. Fields, in order: clone size, V gene, J gene, D gene, CDR3 DNA, CDR3 protein. The D gene is left open where the match is weak. A clone size is listed for some rows: how often the clone was seen (once, few, many), or a class if it is expanded.

clone size: NA; V gene: TRBV19; J gene: TRBJ1-2; D gene: NA; CDR3 DNA: TGTGCCAGTAGGAGAGGAGACTATGGCTACACCTTC; CDR3 protein: CASRRGDYGYTF
clone size: NA; V gene: TRBV7-9; J gene: TRBJ1-4; D gene: TRBD1; CDR3 DNA: TGTGCCAGCAGCCAAAAGCTGGACAGGGAAGATGAAAAACTGTTTTTT; CDR3 protein: CASSQKLDREDEKLFF
clone size: NA; V gene: TRBV7-3; J gene: TRBJ2-5; D gene: TRBD2; CDR3 DNA: TGTGCCAGCAGCTTCGTCACTAGCGCGATCCAAGAGACCCAGTACTTC; CDR3 protein: CASSFVTSAIQETQYF
clone size: NA; V gene: TRBV10-3; J gene: TRBJ1-2; D gene: NA; CDR3 DNA: TGTGCCATCAGCGAGGGCGCAGGGGTCTATGGCTACACCTTC; CDR3 protein: CAISEGAGVYGYTF
clone size: NA; V gene: TRBV5-1; J gene: TRBJ2-1; D gene: NA; CDR3 DNA: TGCGCCAGCAGGTGGGGCGCGGGGTTGGGTGAGCAGTTCTTC; CDR3 protein: CASRWGAGLGEQFF
clone size: NA; V gene: TRBV3-1/TRBV3-2; J gene: TRBJ2-7; D gene: TRBD2; CDR3 DNA: TGTGCCAGCAGCCAAGCTCCAGCGGGGCCAACCTACGAGCAGTACTTC; CDR3 protein: CASSQAPAGPTYEQYF
clone size: NA; V gene: TRBV6-6; J gene: TRBJ1-6; D gene: NA; CDR3 DNA: TGTGCCAGCAGCTCAGGGGTCACCTCACCCCTCCACTTT; CDR3 protein: CASSSGVTSPLHF
clone size: NA; V gene: TRBV6-5; J gene: TRBJ1-1; D gene: TRBD1; CDR3 DNA: TGTGCCAGCAGTTCCCTCAGGACAGGGTCGAACGATAAAGCTTTCTTT; CDR3 protein: CASSSLRTGSNDKAFF
clone size: NA; V gene: TRBV24-1; J gene: TRBJ1-2; D gene: NA; CDR3 DNA: TGTGCCACCAGTCCTTCGACAGTCTATGGCTACACCTTC; CDR3 protein: CATSPSTVYGYTF
clone size: once; V gene: TRBV19; J gene: TRBJ2-5; D gene: TRBD1; CDR3 DNA: TGTGCCAGTAGTGGGAACAGGGGGCGGGAGACCCAGTACTTC; CDR3 protein: CASSGNRGRETQYF
clone size: NA; V gene: TRBV5-4; J gene: TRBJ2-7; D gene: NA; CDR3 DNA: TGTGCCAGCAGCTTGGCCTACGAGCAGTACTTC; CDR3 protein: CASSLAYEQYF
clone size: NA; V gene: TRBV3-1/TRBV3-2; J gene: TRBJ1-2; D gene: NA; CDR3 DNA: TGTGCCAGCAGCCAAGCGACACAGGCTAGCACCTTC; CDR3 protein: CASSQATQASTF
clone size: NA; V gene: TRBV5-6; J gene: TRBJ2-5; D gene: NA; CDR3 DNA: TGTGCCAGCAGCTTGGGGCTAGTAGCGTTCGAGACCCAGTACTTC; CDR3 protein: CASSLGLVAFETQYF
clone size: NA; V gene: TRBV19; J gene: TRBJ2-7; D gene: TRBD2; CDR3 DNA: TGTGCCAGTAGTATGGGACTAGCGGGAGTCGAGCAGTACTTC; CDR3 protein: CASSMGLAGVEQYF
clone size: NA; V gene: TRBV19; J gene: TRBJ2-7; D gene: NA; CDR3 DNA: TGTGCCAGTAATCGAGCCAGCCTGAATCCCCACGAGCAGTACTTC; CDR3 protein: CASNRASLNPHEQYF
clone size: NA; V gene: TRBV9; J gene: TRBJ1-6; D gene: TRBD1; CDR3 DNA: TGTGCCAGCAGCGTGACAGGGCTAGGTAATTCACCCCTCCACTTT; CDR3 protein: CASSVTGLGNSPLHF
clone size: NA; V gene: TRBV10-3; J gene: TRBJ2-7; D gene: NA; CDR3 DNA: TGTGCCTTCTCCGGTACGGGATCCTTCTACGAGCAGTACTTC; CDR3 protein: CAFSGTGSFYEQYF
clone size: NA; V gene: TRBV5-5; J gene: TRBJ2-3; D gene: TRBD2; CDR3 DNA: TGTGCCAGCAGCTTGGGTCTAGCGGGAGTCACAGATACGCAGTATTTT; CDR3 protein: CASSLGLAGVTDTQYF
clone size: NA; V gene: TRBV18; J gene: TRBJ2-7; D gene: NA; CDR3 DNA: TGTGCCAGCTCACCAGGCGAGCAGTACTTC; CDR3 protein: CASSPGEQYF
clone size: NA; V gene: TRBV9; J gene: TRBJ2-7; D gene: NA; CDR3 DNA: TGTGCCAGCAGCGTAGCCCCGGGACTCCAATCTGGCGAGCAGTACTTC; CDR3 protein: CASSVAPGLQSGEQYF
clone size: NA; V gene: TRBV29-1; J gene: TRBJ1-1; D gene: TRBD1; CDR3 DNA: TGCAGCGCGTCCGGGACAGTCAACACTGAAGCTTTCTTT; CDR3 protein: CSASGTVNTEAFF
clone size: NA; V gene: TRBV10-1; J gene: TRBJ2-7; D gene: NA; CDR3 DNA: TGCGCCAGCAGTGAGACAGGGTCAGGAGGCTACGAGCAGTACTTC; CDR3 protein: CASSETGSGGYEQYF
clone size: NA; V gene: TRBV6-1; J gene: TRBJ2-7; D gene: NA; CDR3 DNA: TGTGCCAGCAGTGAATTCGCGGTCTACGAGCAGTACTTC; CDR3 protein: CASSEFAVYEQYF
clone size: NA; V gene: TRBV2; J gene: TRBJ1-4; D gene: NA; CDR3 DNA: TGTGCCAGCAGTGTGAACAGGGATGAAAAACTGTTTTTT; CDR3 protein: CASSVNRDEKLFF
clone size: NA; V gene: TRBV9; J gene: TRBJ1-2; D gene: TRBD1; CDR3 DNA: TGTGCCAGCAGCGTAGCCCTGGGACAGAACTATGGCTACACCTTC; CDR3 protein: CASSVALGQNYGYTF
clone size: NA; V gene: TRBV28; J gene: TRBJ2-2; D gene: TRBD2; CDR3 DNA: TGTGCCAGTACCCCGGGACTAACGGCCGGGGAGCTGTTTTTT; CDR3 protein: CASTPGLTAGELFF
clone size: NA; V gene: TRBV13; J gene: TRBJ2-7; D gene: NA; CDR3 DNA: TGTGCCAGCAGCTTAGTCGGCAGGGCCTCCTACGAGCAGTACTTC; CDR3 protein: CASSLVGRASYEQYF
clone size: NA; V gene: TRBV18; J gene: TRBJ2-2; D gene: TRBD2; CDR3 DNA: TGTGCCAGCTCACCTGGTAGCGGGAGAATGCCCGGGGAGCTGTTTTTT; CDR3 protein: CASSPGSGRMPGELFF
clone size: NA; V gene: TRBV11-2; J gene: TRBJ2-1; D gene: NA; CDR3 DNA: TGTGCCAGCAGCTTAATGGGGGATCTGTACAATGAGCAGTTCTTC; CDR3 protein: CASSLMGDLYNEQFF
clone size: NA; V gene: TRBV19; J gene: TRBJ1-5; D gene: NA; CDR3 DNA: TGTGCCAGTAGGGACAGTTATAGCAATCAGCCCCAGCATTTT; CDR3 protein: CASRDSYSNQPQHF
clone size: NA; V gene: TRBV24-1; J gene: TRBJ1-5; D gene: NA; CDR3 DNA: TGTGCCACCAGTGATTTCCTACAGGGTCGTTCCCAGCATTTT; CDR3 protein: CATSDFLQGRSQHF
clone size: NA; V gene: TRBV6-5; J gene: TRBJ2-5; D gene: NA; CDR3 DNA: TGTGCCAGCAAGCGAGTGGGGCAAGAGACCCAGTACTTC; CDR3 protein: CASKRVGQETQYF
clone size: once; V gene: TRBV5-1; J gene: TRBJ1-1; D gene: NA; CDR3 DNA: TGCGCCAGCAGCTTCAAGGGTGACACTGAAGCTTTCTTT; CDR3 protein: CASSFKGDTEAFF
clone size: NA; V gene: TRBV27; J gene: TRBJ1-2; D gene: NA; CDR3 DNA: TGTGCCAGCAAGCTTTCCTGGGGACCCCTGGGAAATGGCTACACCTTC; CDR3 protein: CASKLSWGPLGNGYTF
clone size: NA; V gene: TRBV28; J gene: TRBJ2-3; D gene: NA; CDR3 DNA: TGTGCCAGCACCCTGACTTCTACGCTAAGCACAGATACGCAGTATTTT; CDR3 protein: CASTLTSTLSTDTQYF
clone size: NA; V gene: TRBV12-5; J gene: TRBJ1-2; D gene: NA; CDR3 DNA: TGTGCTAGTGGTTTGTCTACGGGCGTGTCAGGACATCGAAGAAACTATGGCTACACCTTC; CDR3 protein: CASGLSTGVSGHRRNYGYTF
clone size: NA; V gene: TRBV7-6; J gene: TRBJ1-1; D gene: TRBD1; CDR3 DNA: TGTGCCAGCAGCTTAGGCGCTCGGGACAGGATGAACACTGAAGCTTTCTTT; CDR3 protein: CASSLGARDRMNTEAFF
clone size: NA; V gene: TRBV30; J gene: TRBJ2-6; D gene: NA; CDR3 DNA: TGTGCCTGGAGCCAGGGAACTGGGGCCAACGTCCTGACTTTC; CDR3 protein: CAWSQGTGANVLTF
clone size: NA; V gene: TRBV9; J gene: TRBJ2-1; D gene: NA; CDR3 DNA: TGTGCCAGCAGCTCCGGTAATGAGCAGTTCTTC; CDR3 protein: CASSSGNEQFF